This T cell receptor (beta chain) derives from a study of response to subunit inactivated influenza vaccine. CDR1 MNHNS and CDR2 SASEGT come from the germline V gene. V was clipped by 8 bases and J by 9 bases, with 11 bases between them. The CDR3 sequence is 11 residues long. TCRdb ran MiXCR on the RT-PCR reads and lists one entry per CDR3 protein. The table shows around 600,000 distinct CDR3 sequences, with approximately 10% occurring only once. This clonotype showed up just a few times. The same data also contributed to another study, on T cells expressing NK-cell markers. This second report adds: What made the TCR beta cDNA was 5'RACE template switching with UMIs. Seropositivity for HCMV was found in seven of the eight sequenced donors, with one seronegative.

The TCR was taken from a man aged 50 to 59 who received an inactivated influenza vaccine. Specimen: PBMCs from blood, collected on the day of vaccination. This chain joins TRBV6-1 and TRBJ2-1; weak D call: TRBD2 (5 bases). The CDR3 loop reads CASPGVAEQFF. The CDR3 coding sequence is TGTGCCAGCCCCGGGGTGGCTGAGCAGTTCTTC.